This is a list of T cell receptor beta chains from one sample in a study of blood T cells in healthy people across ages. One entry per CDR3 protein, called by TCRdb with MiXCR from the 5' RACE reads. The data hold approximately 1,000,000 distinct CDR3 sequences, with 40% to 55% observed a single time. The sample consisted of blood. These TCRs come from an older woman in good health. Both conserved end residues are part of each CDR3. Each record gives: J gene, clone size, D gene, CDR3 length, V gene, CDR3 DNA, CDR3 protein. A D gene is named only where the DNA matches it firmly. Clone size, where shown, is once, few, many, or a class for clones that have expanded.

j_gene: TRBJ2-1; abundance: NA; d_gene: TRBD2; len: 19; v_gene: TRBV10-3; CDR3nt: TGTGCCATCAGTGAGTCCTCGCTTAGCGGGAGGAACCCCTACAATGAGCAGTTCTTC; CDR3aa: CAISESSLSGRNPYNEQFF
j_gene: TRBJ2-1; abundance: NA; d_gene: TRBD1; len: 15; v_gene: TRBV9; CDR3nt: TGTGCCAGCAGCTCACGGGACAGGTATTTTTCAGAGCAGTTCTTC; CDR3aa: CASSSRDRYFSEQFF
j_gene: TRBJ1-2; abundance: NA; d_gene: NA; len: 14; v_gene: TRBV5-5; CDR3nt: TGTGCCAGCAACGTTTTGGGGGTTAACTATGGCTACACCTTC; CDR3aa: CASNVLGVNYGYTF
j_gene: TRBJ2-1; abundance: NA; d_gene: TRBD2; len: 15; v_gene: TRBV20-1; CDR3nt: TGCAGTGCTAGGGGGGAGCGGGAGGGCCGGAATGAGCAGTTCTTC; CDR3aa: CSARGEREGRNEQFF
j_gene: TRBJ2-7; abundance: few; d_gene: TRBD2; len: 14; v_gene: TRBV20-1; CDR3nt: TGCAGTGCTAGACTCCCTAGCGGCTCCTACGAGCAGTACTTC; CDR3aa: CSARLPSGSYEQYF
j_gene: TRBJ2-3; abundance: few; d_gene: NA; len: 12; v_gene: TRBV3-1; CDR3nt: TGTGCCAGCGAAGACAGCACAGATACGCAGTATTTT; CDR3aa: CASEDSTDTQYF
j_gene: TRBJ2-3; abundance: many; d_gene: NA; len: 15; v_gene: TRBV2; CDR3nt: TGTGCCAGCAGCTTCGACAGGCCCCGCACAGATACGCAGTATTTT; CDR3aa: CASSFDRPRTDTQYF
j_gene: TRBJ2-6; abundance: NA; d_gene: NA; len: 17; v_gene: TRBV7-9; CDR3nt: TGTGCCAGCAGCTCCACGCGCGAGGGGTCTGGGGCCAACGTCCTGACTTTC; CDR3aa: CASSSTREGSGANVLTF
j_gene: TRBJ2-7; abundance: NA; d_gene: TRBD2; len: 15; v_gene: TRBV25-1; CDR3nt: TGTGCCAGCAGTGTGGCTAGCGGAGGTAGCAATGAGCAGTACTTC; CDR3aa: CASSVASGGSNEQYF
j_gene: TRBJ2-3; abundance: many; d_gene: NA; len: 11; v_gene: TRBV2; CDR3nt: TGTGCCAGCAGTGAAAGGGATACGCAGTATTTT; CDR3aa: CASSERDTQYF
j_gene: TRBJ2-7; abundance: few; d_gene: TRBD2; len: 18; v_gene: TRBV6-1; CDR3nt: TGTGCCAGCAGTGATAGTCGGACTAGCGGGCCGCGCTCCTACGAGCAGTACTTC; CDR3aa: CASSDSRTSGPRSYEQYF
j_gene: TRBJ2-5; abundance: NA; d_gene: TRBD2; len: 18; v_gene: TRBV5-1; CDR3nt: TGCGCCAGCAGCTTCCCTAGCGGTCAAATTTCAGGCCAAGAGACCCGGTACTTC; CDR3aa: CASSFPSGQISGQETRYF
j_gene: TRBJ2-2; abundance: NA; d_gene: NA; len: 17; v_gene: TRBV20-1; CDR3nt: TGCAGTGCTAGAGATCGATCCGCGCATGGTTTCACCGGGGAGCTGTTTTTT; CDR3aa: CSARDRSAHGFTGELFF
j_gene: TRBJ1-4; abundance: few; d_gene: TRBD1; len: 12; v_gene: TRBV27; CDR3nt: TGTGCCACCAGGGGGGGAGGTCGAAAACTGTTTTTT; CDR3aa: CATRGGGRKLFF
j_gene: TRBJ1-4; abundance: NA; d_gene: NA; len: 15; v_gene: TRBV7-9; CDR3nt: TGTGCCAGCAGCTTAATGCCAGGACCTAATGAAAAACTGTTTTTT; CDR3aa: CASSLMPGPNEKLFF
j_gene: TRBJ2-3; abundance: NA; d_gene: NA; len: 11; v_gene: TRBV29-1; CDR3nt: TGCAGCGTTGCAGGTCCAGATACGCAGTATTTT; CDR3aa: CSVAGPDTQYF
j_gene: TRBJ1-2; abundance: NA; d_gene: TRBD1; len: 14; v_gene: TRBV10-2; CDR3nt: TGCGCCAGCAGTGGAACAGGGGGCTTTAGTGGCTACACCTTC; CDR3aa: CASSGTGGFSGYTF
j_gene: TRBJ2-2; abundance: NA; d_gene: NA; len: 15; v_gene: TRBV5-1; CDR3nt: TGCGCCAGCAGCCGGACAGACCCGAACACCGGGGAGCTGTTTTTT; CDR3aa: CASSRTDPNTGELFF
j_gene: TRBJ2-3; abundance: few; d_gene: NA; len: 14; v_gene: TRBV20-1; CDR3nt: TGCAGTGCTAGAGATTCGGGGAAGTTAGATACGCAGTATTTT; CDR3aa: CSARDSGKLDTQYF
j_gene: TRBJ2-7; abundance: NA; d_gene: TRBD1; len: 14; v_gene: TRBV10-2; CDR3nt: TGCGCCAGCAGAGACGCACAGGGGGCTTACGAGCAGTACTTC; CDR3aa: CASRDAQGAYEQYF
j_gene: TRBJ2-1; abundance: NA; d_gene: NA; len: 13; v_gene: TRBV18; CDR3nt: TGTGCCAGCTTCCAGGACAGTTACAATGAGCAGTTCTTC; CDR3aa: CASFQDSYNEQFF
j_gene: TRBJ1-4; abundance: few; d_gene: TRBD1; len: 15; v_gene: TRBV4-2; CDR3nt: TGTGCCAGCAGCTTAGGGACAGGGGGCGAAGAAAAACTGTTTTTT; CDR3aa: CASSLGTGGEEKLFF
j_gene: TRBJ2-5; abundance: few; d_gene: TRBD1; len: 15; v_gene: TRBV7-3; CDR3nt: TGTGCCAGCAGCCCTAGGGACAGGGGGCGAGAGACCCAGTACTTC; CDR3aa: CASSPRDRGRETQYF
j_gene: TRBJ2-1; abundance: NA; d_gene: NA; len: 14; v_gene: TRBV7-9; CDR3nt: TGTGCCAGCAGCTTAGACATCGGATACAATGAGCAGTTCTTC; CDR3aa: CASSLDIGYNEQFF
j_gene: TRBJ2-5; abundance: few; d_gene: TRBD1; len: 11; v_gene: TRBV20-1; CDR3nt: TGCAGTGCTTACAGGGGGGAGACCCAGTACTTC; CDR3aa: CSAYRGETQYF
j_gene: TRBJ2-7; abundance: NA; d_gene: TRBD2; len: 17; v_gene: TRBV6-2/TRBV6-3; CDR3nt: TGTGCCAGCGAACGGGGACTAGCGGGACCGAGCTCCTACGAGCAGTACTTC; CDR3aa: CASERGLAGPSSYEQYF
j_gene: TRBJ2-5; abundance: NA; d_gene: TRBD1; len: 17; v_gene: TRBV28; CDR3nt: TGTGCCAGCAGTTTAATTCGGACAGGAGCTTCCGCGGAGACCCAGTACTTC; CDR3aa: CASSLIRTGASAETQYF
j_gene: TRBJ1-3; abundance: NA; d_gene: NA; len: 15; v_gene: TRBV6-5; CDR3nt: TGTGCCAGCAGTTACTTAGCTTCCTCTGGAAACACCATATATTTT; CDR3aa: CASSYLASSGNTIYF
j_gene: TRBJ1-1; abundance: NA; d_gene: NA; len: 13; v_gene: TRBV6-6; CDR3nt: TGTGCCAGCAGGGGGACATTGAACACTGAAGCTTTCTTT; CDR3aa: CASRGTLNTEAFF
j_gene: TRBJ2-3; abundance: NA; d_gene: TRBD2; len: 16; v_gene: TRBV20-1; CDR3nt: TGCAGTGCTAGCGGACTAGCGGGAGGGGTCTCAGATACGCAGTATTTT; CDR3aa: CSASGLAGGVSDTQYF
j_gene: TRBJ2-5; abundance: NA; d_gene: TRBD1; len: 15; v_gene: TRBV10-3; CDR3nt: TGTGCCATCAGGTCCTGGACAGGGGGGCAAGAGACCCAGTACTTC; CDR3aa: CAIRSWTGGQETQYF
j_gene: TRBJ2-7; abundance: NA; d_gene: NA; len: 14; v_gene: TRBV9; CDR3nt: TGTGCCAGCAGCGTAGGGGGAATCCCCTACGAGCAGTACTTC; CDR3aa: CASSVGGIPYEQYF
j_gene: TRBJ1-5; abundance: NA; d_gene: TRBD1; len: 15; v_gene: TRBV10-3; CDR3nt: TGTGCCATCAGTGGACCTGGGACAGAAAATCAGCCCCAGCATTTT; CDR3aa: CAISGPGTENQPQHF
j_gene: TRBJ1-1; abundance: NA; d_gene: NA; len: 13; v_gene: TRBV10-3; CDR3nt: TGTGCCATTTACGACAGCATGAACACTGAAGCTTTCTTT; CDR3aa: CAIYDSMNTEAFF
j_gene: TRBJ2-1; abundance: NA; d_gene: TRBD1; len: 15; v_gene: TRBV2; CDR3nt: TGTGCCAGCGCTAAGAGCAGGGGGTCCTACAATGAGCAGTTCTTC; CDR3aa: CASAKSRGSYNEQFF
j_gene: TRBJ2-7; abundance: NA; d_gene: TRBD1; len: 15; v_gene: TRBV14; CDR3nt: TGTGCCAGCAGCGCCCGGACAGACAGGGGAAGCGAGCAGTACTTC; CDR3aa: CASSARTDRGSEQYF
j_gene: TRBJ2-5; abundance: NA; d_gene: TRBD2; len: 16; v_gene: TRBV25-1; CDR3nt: TGTGCCAGCAGTAAAGGGGGCAGCGGGAGGTATGAGACCCAGTACTTC; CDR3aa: CASSKGGSGRYETQYF
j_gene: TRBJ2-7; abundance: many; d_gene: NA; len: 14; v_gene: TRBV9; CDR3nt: TGTGCCAGTAGCTATGACAGTACCTCCTACGAGCAGTACTTC; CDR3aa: CASSYDSTSYEQYF
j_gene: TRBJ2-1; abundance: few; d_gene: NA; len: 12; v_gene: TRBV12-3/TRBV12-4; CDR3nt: TGTGCCAGCAGTCCCCAGGGGCCTCCGCAGTTCTTC; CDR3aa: CASSPQGPPQFF
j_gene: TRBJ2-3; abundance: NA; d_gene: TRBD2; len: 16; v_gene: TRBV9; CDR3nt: TGTGCCAGCAGCGTAGTAACTAGCGGGAGGGCGGATACGCAGTATTTT; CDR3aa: CASSVVTSGRADTQYF
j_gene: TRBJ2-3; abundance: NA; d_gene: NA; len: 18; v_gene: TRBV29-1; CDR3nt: TGCAGCCTTAGGGGGATGACAGATGCGGGCGTTTCCACAGATACGCAGTATTTT; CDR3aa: CSLRGMTDAGVSTDTQYF
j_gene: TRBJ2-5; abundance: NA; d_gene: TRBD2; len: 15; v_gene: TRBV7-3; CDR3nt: TGTGCCAGCAGTCCGTCAGGGCTAGCGGGGGAGACCCAGTACTTC; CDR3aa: CASSPSGLAGETQYF
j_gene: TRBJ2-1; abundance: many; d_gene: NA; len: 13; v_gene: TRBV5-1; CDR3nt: TGCGCCAGCAACCAAGGCAGGGTGGATGAGCAGTTCTTC; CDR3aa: CASNQGRVDEQFF
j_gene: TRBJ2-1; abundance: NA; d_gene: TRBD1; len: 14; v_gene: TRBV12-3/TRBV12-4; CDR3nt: TGTGCCAGCAGTTTGTCAAACAGGGGGGATGAGCAGTTCTTC; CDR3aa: CASSLSNRGDEQFF
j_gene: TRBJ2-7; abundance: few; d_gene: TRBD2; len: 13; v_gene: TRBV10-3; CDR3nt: TGTGCCATCAGCGGGACTAGCGGCTACGAGCAGTACTTC; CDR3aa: CAISGTSGYEQYF
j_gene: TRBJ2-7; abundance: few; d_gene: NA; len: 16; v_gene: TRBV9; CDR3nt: TGTGCCAGCAGCGTAGCGGCGGGCTTACCGTACTACGAGCAGTACTTC; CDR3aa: CASSVAAGLPYYEQYF
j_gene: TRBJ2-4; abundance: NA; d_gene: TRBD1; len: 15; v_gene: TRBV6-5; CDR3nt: TGTGCCAGCAGTTCTAGATCGGACAGGGGAGCCATTCAGTACTTC; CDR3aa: CASSSRSDRGAIQYF
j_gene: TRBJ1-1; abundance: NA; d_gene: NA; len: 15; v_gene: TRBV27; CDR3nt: TGTGCCAGCAGTTTATCCGGGACAATGAACACTGAAGCTTTCTTT; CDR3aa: CASSLSGTMNTEAFF
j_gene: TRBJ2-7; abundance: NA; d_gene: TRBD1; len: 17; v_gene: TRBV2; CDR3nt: TGTGCCAGCAGACCTAGCCAACTAAGGGACAGGGAGCACGAGCAGTACTTC; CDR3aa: CASRPSQLRDREHEQYF
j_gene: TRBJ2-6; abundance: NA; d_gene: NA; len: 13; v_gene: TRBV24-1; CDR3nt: TGTGCCACGTCCCGGGCCGGGGCCAACGTCCTGACTTTC; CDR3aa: CATSRAGANVLTF
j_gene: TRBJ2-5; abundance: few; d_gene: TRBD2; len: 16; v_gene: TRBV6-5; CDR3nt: TGTGCCAGCAGTTACGCCGGGGGGGCACTCCAAGAGACCCAGTACTTC; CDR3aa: CASSYAGGALQETQYF
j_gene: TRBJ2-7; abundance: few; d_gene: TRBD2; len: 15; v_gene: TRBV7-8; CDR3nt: TGTGCCAGCAGCCCTCGCGGACTAGCGGGCTACGAGCAGTACTTC; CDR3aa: CASSPRGLAGYEQYF
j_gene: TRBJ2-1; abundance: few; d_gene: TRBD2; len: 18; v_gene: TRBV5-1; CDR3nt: TGCGCCAGCAGCTTGGCCAACTTTGGTACTAGCGCCTACAATGAGCAGTTCTTC; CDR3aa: CASSLANFGTSAYNEQFF
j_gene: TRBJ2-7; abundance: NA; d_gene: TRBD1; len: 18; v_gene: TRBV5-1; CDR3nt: TGCGCCAGCAGCTGGAGCCAAACAGGGGCCTATACCTCCTACGAGCAGTACTTC; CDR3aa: CASSWSQTGAYTSYEQYF
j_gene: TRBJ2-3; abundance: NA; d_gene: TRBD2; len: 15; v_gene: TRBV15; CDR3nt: TGTGCCACCAGCCCCAGCGGGAGGAGCACAGATACGCAGTATTTT; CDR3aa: CATSPSGRSTDTQYF
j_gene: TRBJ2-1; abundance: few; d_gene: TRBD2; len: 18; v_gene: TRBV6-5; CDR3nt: TGTGCCAGCAGTTCGCGGGAGGTCCACTTGAGCTCCTACAATGAGCAGTTCTTC; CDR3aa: CASSSREVHLSSYNEQFF